This T cell receptor (beta chain) originates from a study of OX40 agonist ivuxolimab in advanced cancers. Whole-study findings and limits: It was not determined which antigens were specifically recognized by the peripheral T cells that had undergone clonal expansion. Nonresponders, in some cases, also had low normalized T-cell clonal expansion. Relatively little clonal expansion, among the lowest observed, appeared in partial responders at 0.1-3.0 mg/kg. The CD4+ and CD8+ T cells in the blood had expanded clonally by week 6 at 0.1 to 3.0 mg/kg.

On this clone: The antigen is unknown.

Trimming cost V 6 bases and J 9 bases; bases outside gene matches: 5. The length of the CDR3 is 12 residues. Germline lookup yields CDR1 SEHNR and CDR2 FQNEAQ (reference sequence). Measured with immunoSEQ multiplex PCR; TCRdb has only the in-frame clones, and not every one. Of roughly 86,000 clones in the sample, about 90% are singletons; the top ten hold 2.5% to 3.5%. The rearrangement uses TRBV7-9 and TRBJ2-1; 7 nucleotides match TRBD2. This sequence originates from an adult with an advanced solid tumor such as melanoma, head and neck, liver or kidney cancer. Sequenced material: CD4+ or CD8+ T cells sorted from blood, taken in a trial of the OX40 agonist ivuxolimab. As DNA, the CDR3 is TGTGCCAGCAGGCCTACGGGAGGTGAGCAGTTCTTC. It specifies CASRPTGGEQFF.